This entry features one TCR beta chain sequence. Its antigen is undetermined. The data originate from a study of OX40 agonist ivuxolimab in advanced cancers. Study-level background: Anti-PD-1, anti-PD-L1 or anti-CTLA-4 therapy given earlier was allowed, and roughly 40% had some. Study-wide results and caveats: CD4+ and CD8+ T cells in blood underwent clonal expansion by week 6 at 0.1 to 3.0 mg/kg.

J lost 3 bases, V lost 4 bases, and 9 bases had no gene match. The germline V gene has CDR1 MNHNS and CDR2 SASEGT. The CDR3 is 15 amino acids. Measured with immunoSEQ multiplex PCR; TCRdb has only the in-frame clones, and not every one. The sample contains roughly 15,000 clones, approximately 86% of which appear only once. The chain couples TRBV6-1 to TRBJ2-7, with TRBD1 identical over 7 bases. The source was CD4+ or CD8+ T cells sorted from blood, collected in a trial of the OX40 agonist ivuxolimab. The TCR was taken from an adult with an advanced solid tumor such as melanoma, head and neck, liver or kidney cancer. CDR3 nucleotide sequence: TGTGCCAGCAGTGTGAAAATAGGGGGCGACTACGAGCAGTACTTC. Protein product: CASSVKIGGDYEQYF.